This T cell receptor (beta chain) was documented in a study of response to subunit inactivated influenza vaccine (dated by TCRdb to between 2018 and 2020). In the study overall: Deep quantitative T cell receptor repertoire profiling was used in the study to track responses to a trivalent subunit inactivated influenza vaccine. General study outcomes and caveats: It was suggested by the authors that each seasonal influenza vaccination may recruit only a limited number of new T cells.

Libraries were made using RT-PCR. The instrument given in TCRdb is Illumina HiSeq 2500. Starting from the raw public reads, TCRdb applied fastp trimming at Q25, assembled clones with MiXCR and retained in-frame beta chains. Records with the same CDR3 protein are collapsed into one entry carrying the most frequent genes and DNA. The sample records about 780,000 distinct CDR3 sequences, about a fifth of which are singletons. The top ten hold approximately 11% of the sample. This clonotype was observed a handful of times. Its target antigen remains unknown. Nothing much larger sits one base from this clone, and base qualities are not available. CDR1 and CDR2 (SGHTA, FQGNSA) derive from the germline V gene. The CDR3 has 15 amino acids, counting the end cysteine and phenylalanine. The only DNA kept is the CDR3, 45 bases in frame from the first base. Trimming removed 1 base from V and 2 bases from J, leaving 11 bases between the germline ends.

This clonotype was obtained from a man aged 45-60 years who received an inactivated influenza vaccine. Donor details come from another sample of the same person, matched by shared clones. The chain uses TRBV7-2 and TRBJ2-5, with a weak D call of TRBD1 (6 bases match). The sequences come from PBMCs from blood, collected less than 6 days after vaccination. For the CDR3, the sequence is CASSLVGTQQETQYF. The sequenced DNA is TGTGCCAGCAGCTTAGTGGGGACACAACAAGAGACCCAGTACTTC.